This TCR beta chain was identified in a study of T cell responses to AZD1222 COVID-19 vaccine. General study points: Regions 160-218 and 743-854 dominated among vaccine-associated CD4 TCRs spanning spike. When two AZD1222 doses had been given, Spike-specific TCR breadth and depth rose. Reports indicate that nearly half of spike-specific TCRs are directed at unmutated variant regions. Females outnumbered males among donors, who were mostly white British; clonal diversity was possibly underestimated.

The CDR3 runs 15 residues. In germline, CDR1 is ENHRY, CDR2 SYGVKD. With 0 bases removed from V and 4 bases from J, the gap between germline ends came to 9 bases. A remark on this clone: The antigen is not known.

Only in-frame clones appear in the TCRdb table, and some are missing; sequencing was by immunoSEQ multiplex PCR. The sample yields about 180,000 clones, roughly nine tenths seen once. The receptor was derived from an adult in good health. The chain employs TRBV10-3 and TRBJ1-4; D is ambiguous. The sample in question was peripheral blood, obtained on day 0 of AZD1222 vaccination. The CDR3 spells CAISESIRDNEKLFF. The CDR3, as DNA: TGTGCCATCAGTGAGTCGATTAGGGATAATGAAAAACTGTTTTTT.